This T cell receptor beta chain was sequenced in a study of CD8+ T cells in alopecia areata. This CDR3 is 17 amino acids long. V shed 4 bases, J shed 2 bases, and the junction held 11 bases outside the gene matches. In germline, CDR1 is SGHAT, CDR2 FQNNGV. Study-level points and caveats: Normal skin contains resident alphabeta T cells, and these are also sequenced in scalp samples.

This clone came up a few times. Its matching antigen is unknown. Treatment here: oral pan-JAK inhibitor, 5-10 mg twice daily. Extracted RNA was reverse transcribed into cDNA, the sequencing template. Assay used: immunoSEQ multiplex PCR; TCRdb lists only in-frame clones, some missing. This table has about 270,000 clones, roughly 63% appearing once. The V gene is TRBV11-2, the J gene TRBJ2-5, with TRBD2 matching 9 bases. The receptor was derived from a human donor with alopecia areata. The sample consisted of CD4+ T cells sorted from blood, taken at roughly week 52, from a patient treated with tofacitinib. CDR3 DNA sequence: TGTGCCAGCAGCTCCCCCCAGCGGGGGGCGAGACAAGAGACCCAGTACTTC. Translating gives CASSSPQRGARQETQYF. Based on the CDR3 plus reference TRBV11-2 and TRBJ2-5, the full variable domain is EAGVAQSPRYKIIEKRQSVAFWCNPISGHATLYWYQQILGQGPKLLIQFQNNGVVDDSQLPKDRFSAERLKGVDSTLKIQPAKLEDSAVYLCASSSPQRGARQETQYFGPGTRLLVL.